The 18 T cell receptor beta chains given below trace back to one sample, sequenced in a study of neurological immune-mediated disorders. One entry per CDR3 protein results from TCRdb running MiXCR on the 5' RACE reads. The repertoire holds about 14,000 distinct CDR3 sequences, with 6% to 8% as singletons. Sequenced: CD8+ T cells from blood. These receptor sequences come from a woman aged 40 to 50 in good health.

This clonotype came up many times. V gene TRBV20-1 combines with J gene TRBJ2-2; D remains unclear. The ends were cut back, 4 bases at V and 0 bases at J, with 6 bases in the middle. The CDR3 extends over 13 amino acids. CDR1 is DFQATT, CDR2 SNEGSKA, per germline (reference sequence). The CDR3 protein is CSAMFPNTGELFF. For the CDR3, the DNA is TGCAGTGCTATGTTCCCGAACACCGGGGAGCTGTTTTTT.

This clonotype was counted at least ten times. The DNA of the CDR3 is TGTGCTAGTGATAGCGGGAGTTTCGGGGAGACCCAGTACTTC. It encodes CASDSGSFGETQYF. The rearrangement uses TRBV12-5 and TRBJ2-5; TRBD2 matches at 9 bases. V shed 7 bases and J 5 bases; nucleotides not matched to a gene: 8. Germline-derived CDR1 and CDR2 are LGHNT and FRNRAP. This CDR3 contains 14 residues.

This clonotype was observed many times. The V gene is TRBV20-1, the J gene TRBJ1-2, with D unresolved. Germline V gene data show CDR1 as DFQATT and CDR2 as SNEGSKA (reference sequence). CDR3 length equals 13 residues. Trimming left V 5 bases short and J 7 bases short, with 17 bases between. The DNA of the CDR3 is TGCAGTGCTCCTCCTCCAGGACGTCCTGGCTACACCTTC. Translated, it gives CSAPPPGRPGYTF.

This clonotype qualifies as hyperexpanded. This chain joins TRBV5-1 and TRBJ1-1; TRBD1 matches at 7 bases. Germline V CDR1 and CDR2: SGHRS, YFSETQ. With 8 bases clipped from V and 2 bases from J, the junction kept 3 bases outside the gene matches. This CDR3 has 12 amino acids. This CDR3 is CASRTGNTEAFF. In nucleotides, the CDR3 is TGCGCCAGTCGGACAGGCAACACTGAAGCTTTCTTT.

This clonotype was counted at least ten times. This chain uses TRBV20-1 with TRBJ2-7, with D tentatively TRBD1 (6 bases). This CDR3 contains 12 residues. Per germline, CDR1 DFQATT and CDR2 SNEGSKA (reference sequence). Trimming pared 1 base from V and 2 bases from J, leaving 6 bases between. CDR3 amino acids: CSARGDTYEQYF. DNA for the CDR3: TGCAGTGCTAGAGGGGACACCTACGAGCAGTACTTC.

This clonotype was detected many times. V gene TRBV7-9 combines with J gene TRBJ1-3; TRBD1 is a possible D gene (6 bases). Looked up from germline, CDR1 is SEHNR and CDR2 is FQNEAQ (reference sequence). The CDR3 is made up of 17 amino acids. Trimming pared 1 base from V and 5 bases from J, leaving 18 bases between. The CDR3 DNA follows: TGTGCCAGCAGCTTAGGTTCGCGGACAGAGTCCAGAAACACCATATATTTT. Its protein is CASSLGSRTESRNTIYF.

At least ten counts were recorded for this clonotype. This rearrangement joins TRBV29-1 to TRBJ2-5; D may correspond to TRBD1 or TRBD2 (6 bases each). The CDR3 totals 14 residues. Germline CDR1 SQVTM, CDR2 ANQGSEA. V lost 6 bases and J lost 2, with 16 bases in between. The CDR3 bases are TGCAGCGTCTACAGGGTGGCGGGACAAGAGACCCAGTACTTC. Translating it yields CSVYRVAGQETQYF.

This clonotype qualifies as medium-sized. CDR3 protein: CASSPAGVAGFGGDEQYF. The CDR3 DNA reads TGTGCCAGCAGCCCGGCGGGGGTAGCGGGGTTCGGGGGGGACGAGCAGTACTTC. This chain links TRBV7-6 with TRBJ2-7, with 8 bases that match TRBD2. The V gene end was trimmed by 5 bases and the J gene end by 5 bases; junction bases not matched to a gene: 20. From germline, CDR1 is SGHVS and CDR2 FNYEAQ. The CDR3 has 18 residues. Drawing the rest from reference TRBV7-6 and TRBJ2-7, the complete variable domain is GAGVSQSPRYKVTKRGQDVALRCDPISGHVSLYWYRQALGQGPEFLTYFNYEAQQDKSGLPNDRFSAERPEGSISTLTIQRTEQRDSAMYRCASSPAGVAGFGGDEQYFGPGTRLTVT.

This clonotype was seen many times. The chain links TRBV20-1 to TRBJ2-7; tentatively, D is TRBD2 (5 bases). CDR3 length: 10 residues. The V and J ends lost 6 bases and 5 bases respectively, with 8 bases between them. The germline V gene encodes CDR1 DFQATT and CDR2 SNEGSKA (reference sequence). The CDR3, as DNA: TGCAGTGCCGGGGAAAACGAGCAGTACTTC. Amino acids: CSAGENEQYF.

This clonotype was counted ten times or more. This chain uses TRBV12-3 or TRBV12-4 with TRBJ2-1; TRBD2 matches 7 bases. The CDR3 consists of 16 residues. V was pared by 1 base and J by 3 bases, with 6 bases of the junction left unmatched. CDR3 sequence: CASSLGRGVRYNEQFF. In nucleotides, the CDR3 is TGTGCCAGCAGTTTAGGTCGGGGGGTTCGCTACAATGAGCAGTTCTTC.

In its sample, this clonotype was seen many times. The CDR3 loop reads CSAEGPSYNEQFF. The CDR3 DNA reads as TGCAGTGCCGAAGGGCCCTCCTACAATGAGCAGTTCTTC. This chain uses TRBV20-1 with TRBJ2-1; D uncertain. Trimming removed 6 bases from V and 0 bases from J, with 9 bases in between. Germline assignment: CDR1 DFQATT and CDR2 SNEGSKA (reference sequence). CDR3 size: 13 residues.

This clonotype occurred many times. CDR3 in DNA: TGTGCCAGCAGCCCATGGGACAGAAACTACGAGCAGTACTTC. Translated, it gives CASSPWDRNYEQYF. The V gene is TRBV9, the J gene TRBJ2-7; 7 bases agree with TRBD1. CDR3 size: 14 residues. The germline CDR1 and CDR2 sequences are SGDLS and YYNGEE. Trimming cost V 4 bases and J 3 bases; bases outside gene matches: 7.

This clonotype has a count of ten or more. V gene TRBV20-1 combines with J gene TRBJ2-1; no clear D gene. Looked up from germline, CDR1 is DFQATT and CDR2 is SNEGSKA (reference sequence). V was trimmed by 0 bases and J by 9 bases, leaving 15 bases between them. The CDR3 spans 14 residues. The chain's CDR3 is CSARDQDWAGEQFF. CDR3 bases: TGCAGTGCTAGAGATCAGGATTGGGCAGGTGAGCAGTTCTTC.

This clonotype appeared many times. The chain recombines TRBV11-2 with TRBJ2-1; either TRBD1 or TRBD2 may supply D (6 bases each). Between the trimmed V and J ends, which lost 5 bases and 4 bases, there was a span of 12 bases. CDR3 size: 14 residues. Germline CDR1 SGHAT, CDR2 FQNNGV. The CDR3 sequence: CASSPGGGYNEQFF. The CDR3 nucleotides read TGTGCCAGCAGCCCAGGAGGGGGGTACAATGAGCAGTTCTTC.

This clonotype was picked up many times. This sequence joins TRBV5-1 and TRBJ2-7; TRBD1 might be the D (5 bases). V was cut by 0 bases and J by 3 bases, with 10 bases left in between. The CDR3 has 14 residues. From germline, CDR1 is SGHRS and CDR2 YFSETQ. The CDR3 DNA reads TGCGCCAGCAGCTTGGGGCAGGGCGACTACGAGCAGTACTTC. Translation gives CASSLGQGDYEQYF. Together with reference TRBV5-1 and TRBJ2-7, the CDR3 gives the full variable domain: KAGVTQTPRYLIKTRGQQVTLSCSPISGHRSVSWYQQTPGQGLQFLFEYFSETQRNKGNFPGRFSGRQFSNSRSEMNVSTLELGDSALYLCASSLGQGDYEQYFGPGTRLTVT.

Ten or more counts support this clonotype. This chain links TRBV12-3 or TRBV12-4 with TRBJ2-3; D not certain. The CDR3 is made up of 12 amino acids. V dropped 4 bases and J dropped 0 bases, with 2 bases sitting between them. This CDR3 is CASSSSTDTQYF. The CDR3 coding sequence is TGTGCCAGCAGTTCCAGCACAGATACGCAGTATTTT.

This clonotype is termed medium-sized. The chain combines TRBV12-3 or TRBV12-4 with TRBJ1-1, with unresolved D. Trimming cost V 6 bases and J 5 bases, with 7 bases left between them. The CDR3 runs 11 residues. The chain's CDR3 is CASSIVTEAFF. The CDR3 bases are TGTGCCAGCAGCATAGTAACTGAAGCTTTCTTT.

This clonotype was seen many times. This rearrangement joins TRBV11-2 to TRBJ2-1; D is tentatively TRBD1 or TRBD2 (5 bases each). Trimming took 4 bases from V and 3 from J, leaving 16 bases between them. The CDR3 is 16 residues long. The germline V gene encodes CDR1 SGHAT and CDR2 FQNNGV. The CDR3, as DNA: TGTGCCAGCAGCTCTTACGACGGGGCCATCTACAATGAGCAGTTCTTC. Translated, it gives CASSSYDGAIYNEQFF.